These 3 T cell receptor beta chains came from one sample sequenced in a study of cytomegalovirus exposure and HLA in healthy donors. Only in-frame clones appear in the TCRdb table, and some are missing; sequencing was by immunoSEQ multiplex PCR. The sample has some 240,000 clones, approximately 83% seen once; the top ten hold about 1.2%. The sequenced sample was PBMCs. Every receptor here comes from a woman in her 30s in good health and CMV-seropositive.

This clone was detected once. The chain combines TRBV18 with TRBJ2-5; possibly TRBD1 for D (6 bases). Trimming left V 3 bases short and J 0 bases short, with 8 bases between. CDR3 length: 14 amino acids. Germline V gene lookup returns CDR1 KGHSH and CDR2 LQKENI. CDR3 DNA sequence: TGTGCCAGCTCACCGGACAGTTACCAAGAGACCCAGTACTTC. Translated: CASSPDSYQETQYF.

DNA of the CDR3: TGTGCCAGCAGCTTATTCCAGGGAAACACCATATATTTT. It translates to CASSLFQGNTIYF. The rearrangement joins TRBV5-4 to TRBJ1-3, with unresolved D. The V gene's germline CDR1 is SGHNT and CDR2 YYREEE (reference sequence). This CDR3 has 13 residues. Trimming pared 2 bases from V and 4 bases from J, leaving 7 bases between.

This clone came up a few times. The chain has TRBV6-1 and TRBJ1-2; D gene uncertain. The CDR3 is 14 amino acids. V was shortened by 8 bases and J by 3 bases, with 16 bases between the two germline ends. Germline-derived CDR1 and CDR2 are MNHNS and SASEGT. The DNA of the CDR3 is TGTGCCAGCGAGCTATCGGGGATGTACTATGGCTACACCTTC. Encoded protein: CASELSGMYYGYTF.